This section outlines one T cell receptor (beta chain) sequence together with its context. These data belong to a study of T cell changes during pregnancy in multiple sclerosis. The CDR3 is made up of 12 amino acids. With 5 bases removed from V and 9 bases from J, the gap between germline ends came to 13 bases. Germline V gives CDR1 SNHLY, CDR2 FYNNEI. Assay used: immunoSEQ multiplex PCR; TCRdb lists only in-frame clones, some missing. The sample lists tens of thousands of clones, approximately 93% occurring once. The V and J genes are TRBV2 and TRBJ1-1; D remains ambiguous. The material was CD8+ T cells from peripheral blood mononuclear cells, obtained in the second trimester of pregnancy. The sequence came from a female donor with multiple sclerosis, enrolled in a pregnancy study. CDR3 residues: CASSPGGNKAFF. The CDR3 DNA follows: TGTGCCAGCAGTCCAGGAGGGAATAAAGCTTTCTTT.